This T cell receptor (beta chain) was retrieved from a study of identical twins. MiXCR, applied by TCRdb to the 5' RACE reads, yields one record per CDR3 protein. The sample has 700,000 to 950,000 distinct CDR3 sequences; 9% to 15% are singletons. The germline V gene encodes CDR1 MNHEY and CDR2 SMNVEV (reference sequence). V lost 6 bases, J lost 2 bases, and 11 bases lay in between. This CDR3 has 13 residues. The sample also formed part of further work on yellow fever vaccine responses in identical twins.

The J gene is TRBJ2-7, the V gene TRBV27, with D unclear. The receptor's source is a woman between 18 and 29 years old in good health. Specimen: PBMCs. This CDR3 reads CASSPSNAYEQYF. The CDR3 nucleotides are TGTGCCAGCAGCCCCTCGAACGCCTACGAGCAGTACTTC.